The clone carrying this T cell receptor (beta chain) was seen a few times. Deletions cut 3 bases from V and 0 bases from J, with 6 bases between. The CDR3 has 14 residues. Germline V gene sequence: CDR1 LGHDT, CDR2 YNNKEL (reference sequence). Assay used: immunoSEQ multiplex PCR; TCRdb lists only in-frame clones, some missing. The data show hundreds of thousands of clones, over 75% seen once. The study assigned cohorts using participant-reported clinical history. The source of the sample is a study of blood T cell repertoires in COVID-19. Study context: Whether acute or convalescent, the COVID-19 samples came from the United States, Italy and Spain. Nucleic acid was either cDNA or gDNA, and it came from T cells, B-cell-depleted T cells, or PBMCs.

The specimen was PBMCs or T cells enriched from blood (not recorded which). This sequence joins TRBV3-1 (or the pseudogene TRBV3-2) and TRBJ1-3; D gene ambiguous. This sequence originates from a woman aged 30 to 39 who had recovered from COVID-19. The chain's CDR3 is CASSHQYSGNTIYF. Written as DNA, the CDR3 is TGTGCCAGCAGCCACCAGTACTCTGGAAACACCATATATTTT.